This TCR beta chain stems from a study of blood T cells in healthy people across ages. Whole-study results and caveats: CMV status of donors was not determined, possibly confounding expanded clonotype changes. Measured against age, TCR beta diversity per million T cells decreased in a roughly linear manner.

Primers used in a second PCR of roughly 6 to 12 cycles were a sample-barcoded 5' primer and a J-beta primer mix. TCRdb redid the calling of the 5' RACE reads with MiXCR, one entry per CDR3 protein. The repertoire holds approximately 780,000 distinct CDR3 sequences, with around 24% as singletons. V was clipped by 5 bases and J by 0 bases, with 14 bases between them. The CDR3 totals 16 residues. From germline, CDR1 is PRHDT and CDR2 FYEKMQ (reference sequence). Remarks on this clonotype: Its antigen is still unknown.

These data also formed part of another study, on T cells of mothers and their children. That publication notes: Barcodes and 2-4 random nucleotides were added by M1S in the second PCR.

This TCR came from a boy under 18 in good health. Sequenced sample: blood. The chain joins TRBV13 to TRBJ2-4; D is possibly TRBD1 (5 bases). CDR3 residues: CASSLSQGLAKNIQYF. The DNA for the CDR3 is TGTGCCAGCAGCCTATCCCAGGGATTAGCCAAAAACATTCAGTACTTC.